These T cell receptor beta chains were read from a single sample in a study of CD8 T cells in ankylosing spondylitis. One entry per CDR3 protein results from TCRdb running MiXCR on the 5' RACE reads. The sample contains hundreds of thousands of distinct CDR3 sequences, 20% of which appear only once. The source material was blood, either unsorted or a sorted T cell fraction (not recorded which). The receptors were sampled from a male donor with ankylosing spondylitis or in good health (not recorded which). Each CDR3 is given with its conserved first and last residue. Each record gives: J gene, V gene, clone size, D gene, CDR3 protein, CDR3 DNA. A D gene is named only where the DNA matches it firmly. The size entry is marked missing in some rows and otherwise reads once, few, many or a size class.

TRBJ2-3	TRBV28	NA	NA	CASRAIGQTSTDTQYF	TGTGCCAGCAGGGCTATCGGACAGACGAGCACAGATACGCAGTATTTT
TRBJ2-7	TRBV20-1	NA	NA	CSARDGMGGVSYEQYF	TGCAGTGCTAGAGATGGGATGGGCGGGGTCTCCTACGAGCAGTACTTC
TRBJ2-2	TRBV15	many	NA	CATNNQPNTGELFF	TGTGCCACCAATAACCAGCCGAACACCGGGGAGCTGTTTTTT
TRBJ1-1	TRBV4-1	few	NA	CASSQSTWLTEAFF	TGCGCCAGCAGCCAGTCCACTTGGCTCACTGAAGCTTTCTTT
TRBJ1-2	TRBV3-1	NA	TRBD1	CASSQDASRDSQKGYTF	TGTGCCAGCAGCCAAGACGCCTCCCGGGACAGCCAAAAGGGCTACACCTTC
TRBJ2-1	TRBV5-5	NA	NA	CASSPQGWAYNEQFF	TGTGCCAGCAGTCCTCAGGGGTGGGCCTACAATGAGCAGTTCTTC
TRBJ2-2	TRBV12-3/TRBV12-4	NA	NA	CASNPDERTGELFF	TGTGCCAGCAACCCAGATGAGAGGACCGGGGAGCTGTTTTTT
TRBJ1-2	TRBV25-1	many	NA	CASSVQSSGYTF	TGTGCCAGCAGTGTACAGAGCTCTGGCTACACCTTC
TRBJ2-3	TRBV25-1	few	NA	CASSDRIHTDTQYF	TGTGCCAGCAGTGATCGGATCCACACAGATACGCAGTATTTT
TRBJ2-3	TRBV15	few	NA	CATSRDRADTQYF	TGTGCCACCAGCAGAGATCGGGCAGATACGCAGTATTTT
TRBJ2-3	TRBV12-3/TRBV12-4	few	TRBD1	CASSSRQGATDTQYF	TGTGCCAGCAGTTCCCGACAGGGGGCTACAGATACGCAGTATTTT
TRBJ2-5	TRBV30	few	NA	CAWSVSAGETQYF	TGTGCCTGGAGTGTATCTGCAGGGGAGACCCAGTACTTC
TRBJ2-5	TRBV29-1	NA	NA	CSVETWRSETQYF	TGCAGCGTTGAAACTTGGCGGTCAGAGACCCAGTACTTC
TRBJ2-5	TRBV5-6	NA	TRBD2	CASSSLAGGETQYF	TGTGCCAGCAGCTCCCTAGCGGGGGGTGAGACCCAGTACTTC
TRBJ2-5	TRBV7-8	many	TRBD1	CASSLLTGSQETQYF	TGTGCCAGCAGCTTACTGACAGGGAGCCAAGAGACCCAGTACTTC
TRBJ2-7	TRBV29-1	few	NA	CSVEDKARESYEQYF	TGCAGCGTTGAAGATAAGGCCAGGGAGAGCTACGAGCAGTACTTC
TRBJ2-2	TRBV5-1	NA	NA	CASSPLETYTGELFF	TGCGCCAGCAGCCCACTCGAGACATACACCGGGGAGCTGTTTTTT
TRBJ2-3	TRBV9	NA	TRBD2	CASSVGGTSWTDTQYF	TGTGCCAGCAGCGTAGGAGGGACTAGTTGGACAGATACGCAGTATTTT
TRBJ2-7	TRBV19	NA	NA	CASSMAGPGGEQYF	TGTGCCAGTAGTATGGCGGGGCCAGGGGGCGAGCAGTACTTC
TRBJ2-3	TRBV14	few	NA	CASSQDKEGPYTDTQYF	TGTGCCAGCAGCCAAGATAAGGAGGGGCCCTACACAGATACGCAGTATTTT
TRBJ2-5	TRBV11-2	NA	TRBD2	CASSSGTSGEIQETQYF	TGTGCCAGCAGCTCGGGGACTAGCGGGGAGATCCAAGAGACCCAGTACTTC
TRBJ1-1	TRBV4-1	NA	NA	CASSQDLREAFF	TGCGCCAGCAGCCAAGATTTACGTGAAGCTTTCTTT
TRBJ2-1	TRBV20-1	NA	TRBD1	CSAREDRGTYNEQFF	TGCAGTGCTAGAGAGGACAGGGGAACCTACAATGAGCAGTTCTTC
TRBJ2-1	TRBV7-9	few	TRBD1	CASTAVQGANNEQFF	TGTGCCAGTACCGCCGTTCAGGGGGCGAACAATGAGCAGTTCTTC
TRBJ2-5	TRBV6-2/TRBV6-3	NA	NA	CASNYVGLQETQYF	TGTGCCAGCAACTACGTGGGGTTGCAGGAGACCCAGTACTTC
TRBJ2-1	TRBV21-1	NA	NA	CASNNSPRIGDEQFF	TGTGCCAGCAACAACTCGCCCCGTATTGGGGATGAGCAGTTCTTC
TRBJ2-2	TRBV20-1	NA	TRBD2	CSARDSGGPGGELFF	TGCAGTGCTAGAGACTCGGGGGGGCCCGGCGGGGAGCTGTTTTTT
TRBJ2-7	TRBV28	NA	NA	CASSPDRLESGEQYF	TGTGCCAGCAGCCCAGACAGGTTAGAGAGTGGGGAGCAGTACTTC
TRBJ2-1	TRBV12-3/TRBV12-4	few	TRBD2	CASSFLGGHNEQFF	TGTGCCAGCAGTTTTCTGGGAGGGCACAATGAGCAGTTCTTC
TRBJ2-7	TRBV12-3/TRBV12-4	many	TRBD2	CASSSGGATYEQYF	TGTGCCAGCAGCAGCGGGGGGGCGACGTACGAGCAGTACTTC
TRBJ2-2	TRBV5-1	few	NA	CASSLFYTGELFF	TGCGCCAGCAGCTTGTTTTACACCGGGGAGCTGTTTTTT
TRBJ2-7	TRBV2	NA	NA	CASAGEGGLYEQYF	TGTGCCAGCGCGGGGGAGGGGGGACTATACGAGCAGTACTTC
TRBJ2-7	TRBV12-3/TRBV12-4	NA	NA	CASSQTTVDEQYF	TGTGCCAGCAGTCAAACGACAGTGGACGAGCAGTACTTC
TRBJ2-1	TRBV7-8	few	TRBD1	CASSPGQGASYNEQFF	TGTGCCAGCAGCCCAGGACAGGGGGCCTCCTACAATGAGCAGTTCTTC
TRBJ2-7	TRBV12-3/TRBV12-4	few	NA	CASGTTSYEQYF	TGTGCCAGCGGGACGACTAGTTACGAGCAGTACTTC
TRBJ2-7	TRBV29-1	few	TRBD2	CSVASGGAYEQYF	TGCAGCGTGGCTAGCGGGGGGGCCTACGAGCAGTACTTC
TRBJ2-7	TRBV30	few	TRBD1	CAGDRAGEQYF	TGTGCCGGAGACAGGGCCGGCGAGCAGTACTTC
TRBJ2-7	TRBV21-1	few	NA	CASSKVKGTYEQYF	TGTGCCAGCAGCAAAGTGAAGGGCACCTACGAGCAGTACTTC
TRBJ1-2	TRBV20-1	few	TRBD1	CSARQTGNLNYGYTF	TGCAGTGCTAGACAGACAGGGAATCTTAACTATGGCTACACCTTC